A selection of T cell receptor beta chains follows, all from one sample in a study of OX40 agonist ivuxolimab in advanced cancers. The data were produced by immunoSEQ multiplex PCR, yet TCRdb's version contains in-frame clones alone and is incomplete. The table lists roughly 70,000 clones, approximately 80% of them singletons. The specimen comprised CD4+ or CD8+ T cells sorted from blood, sampled in a trial of the OX40 agonist ivuxolimab. The receptors stem from an adult with an advanced solid tumor such as melanoma, head and neck, liver or kidney cancer. Each CDR3 is given with its conserved first and last residue. D genes are given only for firm matches. Clone size is stated in some rows and not others, as once, few, many or a class when expanded.

j_call d_call clone_size v_call cdr3_aa cdr3_nt
TRBJ1-1 . . TRBV9 CASSEAFF TGTGCCAGCAGCGAAGCTTTCTTT
TRBJ2-1 TRBD1 . TRBV5-1 CASTPGQGVGRDYNEQFF TGCGCCAGTACACCGGGACAGGGGGTAGGGCGGGACTACAATGAGCAGTTCTTC
TRBJ2-5 TRBD2 . TRBV11-3 CASSLVLAGGKETQYF TGTGCCAGCAGCTTAGTGCTAGCGGGAGGAAAAGAGACCCAGTACTTC
TRBJ1-5 . . TRBV10-1 CASRAGASNQPQHF TGCGCCAGCAGAGCAGGGGCTAGCAATCAGCCCCAGCATTTT
TRBJ1-4 . . TRBV4-1 CASSYPGRDEKLFF TGCGCCAGCAGCTATCCGGGACGGGATGAAAAACTGTTTTTT
TRBJ1-1 . . TRBV7-8 CASSLLGATLNTEAFF TGTGCCAGCAGCTTATTGGGGGCCACCCTGAACACTGAAGCTTTCTTT
TRBJ2-5 TRBD2 . TRBV9 CASSVGLAVGGRERETQYF TGTGCCAGCAGCGTAGGACTAGCGGTAGGAGGGAGGGAAAGAGAGACCCAGTACTTC
TRBJ2-7 . . TRBV5-6 CASSPGVESYEQYF TGTGCCAGCAGCCCCGGTGTGGAAAGCTACGAGCAGTACTTC
TRBJ1-1 . few TRBV7-9 CASSFSMDTEAFF TGTGCCAGCAGCTTTAGCATGGACACTGAAGCTTTCTTT
TRBJ2-2 TRBD2 . TRBV5-4 CASSEGLALNTGELFF TGTGCCAGCAGCGAGGGACTAGCCCTGAACACCGGGGAGCTGTTTTTT
TRBJ2-2 . few TRBV11-2 CASSRGLYTGELFF TGTGCCAGCAGCCGGGGACTTTACACCGGGGAGCTGTTTTTT
TRBJ2-5 . . TRBV30 CACQDRGWETQYF TGTGCCTGTCAGGACCGCGGCTGGGAGACCCAGTACTTC
TRBJ2-7 . . TRBV4-3 CASSQVGRGPVYQYF TGCGCCAGCAGCCAAGTTGGCCGGGGCCCAGTTTATCAGTACTTC
TRBJ1-2 TRBD1 . TRBV2 CASRVDRAAFYGYTF TGTGCCAGCAGGGTGGACAGGGCAGCTTTCTATGGCTACACCTTC
TRBJ2-1 TRBD2 once TRBV6-1 CASRSLAGGNEQFF TGTGCCAGCAGATCACTAGCGGGAGGTAATGAGCAGTTCTTC
TRBJ2-7 . . TRBV4-3 CASSQVGGPHYEQYF TGCGCCAGCAGCCAAGTGGGTGGGCCGCACTACGAGCAGTACTTC
TRBJ2-1 TRBD2 . TRBV7-2 CASSLMRGGSNEQFF TGTGCCAGCAGCTTAATGCGGGGGGGCTCCAATGAGCAGTTCTTC
TRBJ2-1 . few TRBV7-2 CASSYTSTINEQFF TGTGCCAGCAGCTATACTAGTACCATTAATGAGCAGTTCTTC
TRBJ2-7 TRBD1 . TRBV11-2 CASSLGDRFYEQYF TGTGCCAGCAGCTTAGGGGACAGGTTTTACGAGCAGTACTTC
TRBJ2-6 . . TRBV6-1 CASSGVGANVLTF TGTGCCAGCAGTGGCGTTGGGGCCAACGTCCTGACTTTC
TRBJ2-1 TRBD2 . TRBV11-3 CASSLGGPGRIF TGTGCCAGCAGCTTAGGGGGTCCCGGGAGGATCTTC
TRBJ2-4 TRBD1 . TRBV28 CASRDRGKNIQYF TGTGCCAGCAGAGACAGGGGCAAAAACATTCAGTACTTC
TRBJ2-2 . . TRBV19 CASSIADRNTGELFF TGTGCCAGTAGTATAGCTGACCGGAACACCGGGGAGCTGTTTTTT
TRBJ2-5 . . TRBV7-3 CASSARTEQETQYF TGTGCCAGCAGCGCACGGACAGAACAAGAGACCCAGTACTTC
TRBJ1-6 . few TRBV7-3 CASSFSGSRSPLHF TGTGCCAGCAGCTTTTCAGGGTCCCGTTCACCCCTCCACTTT
TRBJ2-2 . . TRBV4-2 CASSLQDTGELFF TGTGCCAGCAGCCTACAGGACACCGGGGAGCTGTTTTTT
TRBJ2-7 TRBD1 . TRBV5-4 CASSLRTGDPRSYEQYF TGTGCCAGCAGCTTAAGAACAGGGGACCCCCGCTCCTACGAGCAGTACTTC
TRBJ2-1 TRBD2 . TRBV9 CASSVASGSNEQFF TGTGCCAGCAGCGTTGCTAGCGGGAGCAATGAGCAGTTCTTC
TRBJ1-2 TRBD1 . TRBV6-1 CASSEGTGGSYGYTF TGTGCCAGCAGTGAAGGGACAGGGGGCTCCTATGGCTACACCTTC
TRBJ2-7 . . TRBV5-1 CASGPFPNSYEQYF TGCGCCAGCGGCCCCTTCCCCAATTCCTACGAGCAGTACTTC
TRBJ1-2 TRBD1 . TRBV7-9 CASSLERTGRTEDGYTF TGTGCCAGCAGCTTAGAGAGGACAGGTCGAACGGAGGATGGCTACACCTTC
TRBJ2-3 . . TRBV7-7 CASSLRGGGTDTQYF TGTGCCAGCAGCTTAAGAGGTGGAGGCACAGATACGCAGTATTTT
TRBJ2-7 TRBD2 . TRBV19 CASSTQAGSYEQYF TGTGCCAGTAGTACCCAAGCGGGGTCCTACGAGCAGTACTTC
TRBJ2-1 . . TRBV6-5 CASSNRNSYNEQFF TGTGCCAGCAGTAACAGGAACTCCTACAATGAGCAGTTCTTC
TRBJ2-2 TRBD2 . TRBV4-1 CASSQRETSGAPNTGELFF TGCGCCAGCAGCCAAAGGGAAACTAGCGGGGCACCGAACACCGGGGAGCTGTTTTTT
TRBJ2-5 TRBD1 . TRBV10-3 CATLSRDRPKETQYF TGTGCCACCCTGAGCCGGGACAGGCCAAAAGAGACCCAGTACTTC
TRBJ2-2 TRBD1 . TRBV11-3 CASSLGDRGYTGELFF TGTGCCAGCAGCTTAGGGGACAGGGGCTACACCGGGGAGCTGTTTTTT
TRBJ2-5 TRBD2 . TRBV7-9 CASSLELAGVETQYF TGTGCCAGCAGCTTAGAGTTAGCGGGGGTGGAGACCCAGTACTTC
TRBJ2-1 TRBD2 once TRBV7-2 CASSLLSAGAEQFF TGTGCCAGCAGCTTATTGTCAGCGGGGGCTGAGCAGTTCTTC
TRBJ2-5 TRBD1 once TRBV5-1 CASSFQGQHQETQYF TGCGCCAGCAGCTTTCAGGGACAGCACCAAGAGACCCAGTACTTC
TRBJ2-5 . . TRBV4-2 CASSQGRGGAGKETQYF TGTGCCAGCAGCCAGGGAAGGGGGGGCGCGGGCAAGGAGACCCAGTACTTC
TRBJ1-5 . . TRBV19 CASSIVVTPSNQPQHF TGTGCCAGTAGTATAGTTGTGACACCCAGCAATCAGCCCCAGCATTTT
TRBJ2-4 . . TRBV29-1 CSGGERAKNIQYF TGCAGCGGGGGGGAACGAGCCAAAAACATTCAGTACTTC
TRBJ2-5 . . TRBV11-2 CASSFPRTNQYF TGTGCCAGCAGCTTCCCCCGGACTAATCAGTACTTC
TRBJ2-2 TRBD2 . TRBV19 CASAWTSGVGELFF TGTGCCAGTGCTTGGACTAGCGGGGTCGGGGAGCTGTTTTTT
TRBJ1-2 TRBD1 . TRBV6-6 CASSHPGQGTYGYTF TGTGCCAGCAGCCACCCGGGACAGGGCACCTATGGCTACACCTTC
TRBJ1-2 TRBD1 . TRBV7-9 CASSFHGQGGGYTF TGTGCCAGCAGCTTCCACGGACAGGGAGGTGGCTACACCTTC
TRBJ1-3 . . TRBV11-2 CASRQIGGNTIYF TGTGCCAGCAGACAAATAGGGGGAAACACCATATATTTT
TRBJ2-7 . . TRBV5-1 CASSLLREYEQYF TGCGCCAGCAGCTTGTTGCGTGAATACGAGCAGTACTTC
TRBJ2-1 TRBD1 . TRBV5-1 CASSLALGAGGGEQFF TGCGCCAGCAGCTTGGCCCTTGGGGCAGGGGGCGGGGAGCAGTTCTTC
TRBJ1-1 . few TRBV7-6 CASRSGDTPGMNTEAFF TGTGCCAGCAGGTCTGGGGACACTCCGGGGATGAACACTGAAGCTTTCTTT
TRBJ2-1 TRBD2 . TRBV19 CACRLAGVSNNEQFF TGTGCCTGCCGACTAGCGGGAGTAAGTAACAATGAGCAGTTCTTC
TRBJ1-5 . . TRBV18 CASSPRGQINQPQHF TGTGCCAGCTCACCCCGGGGACAAATCAATCAGCCCCAGCATTTT
TRBJ1-2 TRBD1 few TRBV9 CASSRGTGSYGYTF TGTGCCAGCAGCAGGGGGACAGGGTCCTATGGCTACACCTTC
TRBJ1-1 . . TRBV21-1 CASSKAPSKAGQQAQHMNTEAFF TGTGCCAGCAGCAAAGCGCCCTCCAAAGCAGGTCAACAAGCCCAACACATGAACACTGAAGCTTTCTTT
TRBJ1-2 . . TRBV5-6 CASSSRSDLSGYTF TGTGCCAGCAGCTCCCGGTCCGATCTATCTGGCTACACCTTC
TRBJ2-7 . . TRBV7-9 CASSLARDYEQYF TGTGCCAGCAGCTTAGCCCGGGACTACGAGCAGTACTTC